The 27 T cell receptor beta chains listed next were all sequenced from one sample in a study of T cells after yellow fever vaccination. From the 5' RACE reads, TCRdb called clonotypes with MiXCR, one entry per CDR3 protein. In the table there are about 360,000 distinct CDR3 sequences, around 6.4% of which are singletons. Sequenced material: PBMCs, taken 5 days after the yellow fever booster vaccination. The source is a young man who received the YFV17D yellow fever vaccine.

In its sample, this clonotype was seen many times. The V call is TRBV24-1, the J call TRBJ2-1, with 7 bases identical to TRBD1. Germline loops: CDR1 KGHDR, CDR2 SFDVKD. V lost 4 bases to trimming and J lost 4 bases; unmatched junction nucleotides: 6. This CDR3 has 15 residues. This chain's CDR3 is CATSDVRDSYNEQFF. The CDR3 DNA reads TGTGCCACCAGTGACGTCCGGGACAGTTACAATGAGCAGTTCTTC.

This clonotype was observed a few times. The rearrangement joins TRBV4-2 to TRBJ2-3, with D perhaps TRBD2 (6 bases). CDR1 is LGHNA, CDR2 YNFKEQ, per germline. Trimming removed 3 bases at V and 0 bases at J, with 19 bases between. This CDR3 is built from 18 residues. This chain's CDR3 is CASSQQLASASSTDTQYF. CDR3 sequence (DNA): TGTGCCAGCAGCCAGCAGTTAGCTAGCGCATCTAGCACAGATACGCAGTATTTT.

This clonotype was seen at least ten times. V and J are TRBV15 and TRBJ1-6; the match to TRBD1 covers 7 bases. Unmatched junction bases numbered 3, after V lost 2 bases and J lost 5 bases. The CDR3 is made up of 15 amino acids. Germline lookup yields CDR1 LNHNV and CDR2 YYDKDF (reference sequence). The chain's CDR3 is CATSRYGTDNSPLHF. DNA for the CDR3: TGTGCCACCAGCAGATACGGGACAGATAATTCACCCCTCCACTTT.

This clonotype occurred many times. The chain links TRBV29-1 to TRBJ2-3, with 9 bases fitting TRBD2. V shed 6 bases and J 4 bases; nucleotides not matched to a gene: 8. There are 14 residues in the CDR3. CDR1 and CDR2 (germline): SQVTM, ANQGSEA. CDR3 protein: CSVSAGGPADTQYF. The CDR3 DNA reads as TGCAGCGTCTCGGCGGGAGGGCCAGCAGATACGCAGTATTTT.

This clonotype has just a few counts. This chain connects TRBV3-1 to TRBJ2-5; 8 bases map to TRBD2. Germline V CDR1 and CDR2: LGHDT, YNNKEL (reference sequence). The CDR3 totals 15 residues. The trim removed 1 base at V and 7 bases at J, leaving 8 bases unmatched. This CDR3 is CASSQGGGRLMTQYF. The CDR3 coding sequence is TGTGCCAGCAGCCAAGGCGGGGGGCGCCTGATGACCCAGTACTTC.

This clonotype was observed a few times. CDR3 nucleotide sequence: TGTGCCAGCAGTGACTCAGCGCTCGGTGAGCAGTTCTTC. Translated: CASSDSALGEQFF. The chain is built from TRBV6-4 and TRBJ2-1; D not certain. CDR1 and CDR2 from the germline V gene are MRHNA and SNTAGT. Trimming cost V 0 bases and J 9 bases, with 9 bases left between them. The CDR3 consists of 13 residues.

Comment on this clonotype: The conserved closing phenylalanine or tryptophan is absent in this CDR3, likely reflecting a read error. The CDR3 loop reads CASSPRDEQFI. The CDR3 DNA sequence: TGTGCCAGCTCACCACGAGATGAGCAGTTCATC. V is TRBV18 and J is TRBJ2-1, with D uncertain. The CDR3 covers 11 residues. In germline, CDR1 is KGHSH, CDR2 LQKENI. V dropped 1 base and J dropped 8 bases, with 3 bases sitting between them.

This clonotype was detected many times. This sequence joins TRBV27 and TRBJ2-6; maybe TRBD1 (6 bases). Between the trimmed V and J ends, which lost 9 bases and 2 bases, there was a span of 14 bases. Germline V lookup: CDR1 MNHEY, CDR2 SMNVEV (reference sequence). The CDR3 has 15 residues. In DNA form, the CDR3 reads TGTGCCAGTAAAGAGTCAGGGGCTGGGGCCAACGTCCTGACTTTC. This translates into CASKESGAGANVLTF.

The chain combines TRBV9 with TRBJ2-1; 14 bases are a match to TRBD2. The ends lost 2 bases at V and 7 bases at J; junction bases unmatched: 5. Germline V gene data show CDR1 as SGDLS and CDR2 as YYNGEE. This CDR3 is built from 16 residues. The CDR3, as DNA: TGTGCCAGCAGCGTCGCGGGACTAGCGGGAGTAAATGAGCAGTTCTTC. The encoded protein is CASSVAGLAGVNEQFF.

The sample holds many counts of this clonotype. CDR3 in DNA: TGCAGTGCTAGCCCCCGGCGGCTAGCGGGGGTTCGAGATACGCAGTATTTT. Its protein product is CSASPRRLAGVRDTQYF. The V and J genes are TRBV20-1 and TRBJ2-3, with 10 bases fitting TRBD2. The V gene's germline CDR1 is DFQATT and CDR2 SNEGSKA (reference sequence). This CDR3 spans 17 amino acids. Unmatched junction bases numbered 14, after V lost 3 bases and J lost 5 bases.

The rearrangement joins TRBV4-3 to TRBJ2-5, with TRBD1 matching 8 bases. Germline V gene data show CDR1 as LGHNA and CDR2 as YSLEER. The CDR3 has 15 amino acids. Trimming at V came to 1 base and at J to 2 bases, leaving 3 bases not matched to a gene. The CDR3 is CASSQAGGGQETQYF. CDR3 sequence (DNA): TGCGCCAGCAGCCAAGCAGGGGGCGGGCAAGAGACCCAGTACTTC.

This clonotype was seen more than once but under ten times. This chain joins TRBV5-1 and TRBJ2-7; the D gene is possibly TRBD2 (5 bases). The CDR3 has 14 residues. Germline lookup yields CDR1 SGHRS and CDR2 YFSETQ. Trimming took 1 base from V and 6 from J, leaving 14 bases between them. CDR3: CASSLREPPGEQYF. In nucleotides, the CDR3 is TGCGCCAGCAGCTTGAGGGAGCCCCCAGGCGAGCAGTACTTC.

This clonotype was observed a handful of times. The rearrangement links TRBV7-2 to TRBJ2-3, with 11 bases lining up with TRBD2. The length of the CDR3 is 16 residues. Germline CDR1 is SGHTA and CDR2 is FQGNSA. V shed 2 bases, J shed 3 bases, and the junction held 4 bases outside the gene matches. CDR3 in amino acids: CASSLLLAGATDTQYF. CDR3 bases: TGTGCCAGCAGCTTATTACTAGCGGGAGCTACAGATACGCAGTATTTT.

The chain recombines TRBV10-3 with TRBJ2-1; no definite D call. Trimming cost V 10 bases and J 0 bases, with 10 bases left between them. The germline CDR1 and CDR2 sequences are ENHRY and SYGVKD. The CDR3 consists of 13 residues. CDR3 bases: TGTGCCAGCGGACCCAACTCCTACAATGAGCAGTTCTTC. The encoded protein is CASGPNSYNEQFF.

The table lists this clonotype with many counts. V is TRBV12-3 or TRBV12-4 and J is TRBJ2-7, with 7 bases aligning to TRBD2. CDR3 length: 13 residues. The junction had 5 bases not matched to a gene; V was cut back by 3 bases and J by 6 bases. This chain's CDR3 is CASSFRGGAEQYF. The CDR3 nucleotides read TGTGCCAGCAGTTTTCGCGGGGGTGCCGAGCAGTACTTC.

V gene TRBV5-4 combines with J gene TRBJ2-3, with 10 bases that match TRBD1. This CDR3 region has 16 residues. V shed 4 bases, J shed 6 bases, and the junction held 11 bases outside the gene matches. Germline values: CDR1 SGHNT, CDR2 YYREEE (reference sequence). Here the CDR3 reads CASSQTGTGEWDTQYF. The CDR3 DNA reads TGTGCCAGCAGCCAGACCGGGACAGGGGAATGGGATACGCAGTATTTT.

This clonotype was seen ten or more times. V gene TRBV20-1 combines with J gene TRBJ2-7, with D unresolved. Germline lookup yields CDR1 DFQATT and CDR2 SNEGSKA (reference sequence). Trimming removed 6 bases at V and 2 bases at J, with 17 bases between. The CDR3 runs to 14 residues. CDR3 sequence (DNA): TGCAGTGCCATGGGCACAACAAATACCTACGAGCAGTACTTC. Translation: CSAMGTTNTYEQYF.

This clonotype was seen more than once but under ten times. The chain carries TRBV18 and TRBJ2-1; unclear D gene. Germline V gene lookup returns CDR1 KGHSH and CDR2 LQKENI. V was cut by 1 base and J by 2 bases, with 9 bases left in between. This CDR3 is 15 amino acids long. CDR3 amino acids: CASSPRPAPYNEQFF. The CDR3 nucleotides are TGTGCCAGCTCACCACGTCCGGCCCCCTACAATGAGCAGTTCTTC.

This clonotype was picked up a small number of times. This sequence joins TRBV2 and TRBJ2-5; tentatively, D is TRBD2 (6 bases). Germline V gene sequence: CDR1 SNHLY, CDR2 FYNNEI. The CDR3 extends over 13 amino acids. V was trimmed by 10 bases and J by 4 bases, leaving 16 bases between them. The DNA of the CDR3 is TGTGCCAACCCGGGACTCCCGGGAGAGACCCAGTACTTC. This translates into CANPGLPGETQYF.

Ten or more counts support this clonotype. CDR3 bases: TGCGCCAGCAGCTTGGGTATAGGGGAGGATGAGCAGTTCTTC. Amino acid sequence: CASSLGIGEDEQFF. The chain joins TRBV5-1 to TRBJ2-1; D might be TRBD2 (6 bases). The CDR3 covers 14 residues. Germline CDR1 and CDR2: SGHRS and YFSETQ. The V end was cut by 0 bases, the J end by 8 bases, with 12 bases between. Full variable domain (missing parts from reference TRBV5-1 and TRBJ2-1): KAGVTQTPRYLIKTRGQQVTLSCSPISGHRSVSWYQQTPGQGLQFLFEYFSETQRNKGNFPGRFSGRQFSNSRSEMNVSTLELGDSALYLCASSLGIGEDEQFFGPGTRLTVL.

The table lists this clonotype with many counts. The V gene is TRBV20-1, the J gene TRBJ2-1; possibly TRBD1 or TRBD2 for D (5 bases each). Looked up from germline, CDR1 is DFQATT and CDR2 is SNEGSKA (reference sequence). The CDR3 consists of 11 residues. Deletions cut 4 bases from V and 8 bases from J, with 9 bases between. The DNA for the CDR3 is TGCAGTGCTAAGAGAGGGGATGAGCAGTTCTTC. It encodes CSAKRGDEQFF.

This clonotype was picked up a small number of times. CDR3 in amino acids: CASSLLQGTEAFF. CDR3 coding DNA: TGTGCCAGCAGCCTTCTTCAGGGGACTGAAGCTTTCTTT. V and J are TRBV7-9 and TRBJ1-1, with TRBD1 as a possible D gene (6 bases). V gave up 5 bases and J gave up 5 bases, with 12 bases separating them. The CDR3 contains 13 residues. CDR1 is SEHNR, CDR2 FQNEAQ, per germline (reference sequence).

This chain connects TRBV20-1 to TRBJ2-1; 10 positions match TRBD2. V lost 5 bases and J lost 10; bases outside the gene matches: 11. The CDR3 is 14 amino acids. CDR1 and CDR2 (germline): DFQATT, SNEGSKA (reference sequence). The CDR3 loop reads CSASSSGSNREQFF. As DNA, the CDR3 is TGCAGTGCTTCCTCTAGCGGGAGTAATCGGGAGCAGTTCTTC.

This clonotype was seen ten or more times. The chain recombines TRBV5-6 with TRBJ2-5, with D perhaps given as TRBD1 or TRBD2 (5 bases each). There are 16 residues in the CDR3. V was shortened by 4 bases and J by 5 bases, with 21 bases between the two germline ends. The germline V gene has CDR1 SGHDT and CDR2 YYEEEE. The CDR3 sequence is CASSPPLEGRRETQYF. The CDR3 DNA sequence: TGTGCCAGCAGCCCTCCCCTCGAGGGACGGAGGGAGACCCAGTACTTC.

The chain links TRBV20-1 to TRBJ2-1, with a weak D call TRBD2 (5 bases). Germline V gene lookup returns CDR1 DFQATT and CDR2 SNEGSKA (reference sequence). The germline V and J ends were trimmed by 3 bases and 8 bases, with 20 bases remaining between them. The CDR3 has 15 residues. CDR3 in DNA: TGCAGTGCTAGTATCGCGGGCCGCCCGTCAGATGAGCAGTTCTTC. Amino acid sequence: CSASIAGRPSDEQFF.

This clonotype was seen many times. V is TRBV29-1 and J is TRBJ2-1; 13 bases align to TRBD2. The V gene end was trimmed by 7 bases and the J gene end by 9 bases; junction bases not matched to a gene: 9. This CDR3 has 14 amino acids. Germline V gives CDR1 SQVTM, CDR2 ANQGSEA. CDR3 coding DNA: TGCAGCGACCGGACTAGCGGGAGTTCGTTTGAGCAGTTCTTC. It translates to CSDRTSGSSFEQFF.

In this sample, this clonotype turned up many times. Relative to the germline gene, one junction end is altered; a read error may explain this. The rearrangement uses TRBV5-1 and TRBJ2-2; D remains unclear. Per the germline V gene, CDR1 is SGHRS and CDR2 is YFSETQ. This CDR3 contains 15 residues. The CDR3: CASSLGRPNTGELFF. CDR3 coding DNA: TGTGCCAGCAGTTTGGGCAGACCGAACACCGGGGAGCTGTTTTTT.